One sample yielded the 28 T cell receptor beta chains listed below, sequenced in a study of T cells after yellow fever vaccination. MiXCR, run by TCRdb on the 5' RACE reads, gives a single entry per CDR3 protein. This sample has approximately 610,000 distinct CDR3 sequences, with about a sixth found just once. The sample consisted of PBMCs, taken 5 to 6 days after the first yellow fever vaccination. The receptors were gathered from a man younger than 35 who received the YFV17D yellow fever vaccine.

There are a few counts of this clonotype. The chain carries TRBV5-6 and TRBJ1-2, with D maybe TRBD1 (6 bases). CDR3 length: 14 amino acids. CDR1 is SGHDT, CDR2 YYEEEE, per germline. V was shortened by 3 bases and J by 4 bases, with 13 bases between the two germline ends. CDR3 sequence reads: CASSSGQRGYGYTF. The DNA of the CDR3 is TGTGCCAGCAGCTCCGGACAGCGAGGCTATGGCTACACCTTC.

This clonotype has more than one count but fewer than ten. At one end, the junction sequence differs from germline, possibly due to a read error. The genes are TRBV18 and TRBJ2-2; D call uncertain. CDR3 length: 14 residues. CDR1 and CDR2 from the germline V gene are KGHSH and LQKENI. The CDR3: CASSPPRNTGELFF. The CDR3 DNA follows: TGTGCCAGCTCCCCACCCCGGAACACCGGGGAGCTGTTTTTT.

The sample holds a few counts of this clonotype. The V and J genes are TRBV7-2 and TRBJ2-1; 9 bases fit TRBD2. The V gene end was trimmed by 2 bases and the J gene end by 2 bases; junction bases not matched to a gene: 7. The CDR3 totals 17 residues. The V gene's germline CDR1 is SGHTA and CDR2 FQGNSA. In DNA form, the CDR3 reads TGTGCCAGCAGCTTAAGGAGAGCGGGGGGACCCTACAATGAGCAGTTCTTC. This gives the protein CASSLRRAGGPYNEQFF.

This clonotype was observed a few times. The chain combines TRBV5-1 with TRBJ1-2; D is ambiguous. CDR3 length: 12 residues. Germline CDR1 and CDR2: SGHRS and YFSETQ. The V and J ends lost 5 bases and 4 bases respectively, with 9 bases between them. The CDR3 region is CASRTDLYGYTF. In nucleotides, the CDR3 is TGCGCCAGCAGAACGGACCTCTATGGCTACACCTTC.

The chain uses TRBV6-5 and TRBJ1-1; a weak D match, TRBD1 (6 bases). CDR1 is MNHEY, CDR2 SVGAGI, per germline. Trimming cost V 0 bases and J 4 bases, with 15 bases left between them. The CDR3 length is 16 residues. The DNA for the CDR3 is TGTGCCAGCAGTTACTCGAAGGGGGTCGGTGGCACTGAAGCTTTCTTT. Its protein is CASSYSKGVGGTEAFF.

The rearrangement uses TRBV5-6 and TRBJ1-1; 7 bases are a match to TRBD1. Per the germline V gene, CDR1 is SGHDT and CDR2 is YYEEEE. The CDR3 covers 15 residues. Trimming at V came to 3 bases and at J to 5 bases, leaving 10 bases not matched to a gene. The CDR3 nucleotides are TGTGCCAGCAGCTACCCACAGGGGTGGGATACTGAAGCTTTCTTT. Amino acids: CASSYPQGWDTEAFF.

This clonotype was seen a handful of times. The V call is TRBV29-1, the J call TRBJ2-1, with TRBD2 as a possible D gene (7 bases). This CDR3 region has 14 residues. Germline lookup yields CDR1 SQVTM and CDR2 ANQGSEA. The V end lost 3 bases, the J end lost 9 bases, and 18 bases lay between the germline ends. The chain's CDR3 is CSVEEGGRFGEQFF. CDR3 DNA: TGCAGCGTTGAGGAGGGGGGGAGGTTTGGTGAGCAGTTCTTC.

The CDR3 here is CASSRGQGADEQYV. For the CDR3, the DNA is TGCGCCAGCAGCCGCGGACAGGGGGCCGACGAGCAGTACGTC. V is TRBV5-1 and J is TRBJ2-7, with TRBD1 matching over 11 bases. The germline CDR1 and CDR2 sequences are SGHRS and YFSETQ. CDR3 size: 14 residues. V trimming: 4 bases; J trimming: 5 bases; junction bases outside the gene matches: 5.

About this clonotype: Relative to the germline gene, one junction end is altered; a read error may explain this. The chain employs TRBV7-7 and TRBJ2-5; D may correspond to TRBD1 or TRBD2 (5 bases each). The CDR3 runs 17 residues. Germline CDR1 is SSHAT and CDR2 is FNYEAQ (reference sequence). CDR3 nucleotide sequence: TGTGCTAGCAGCTTTGGCTCCGGGACCGGGCGTGGAGAGACCCAGTACTTC. It translates to CASSFGSGTGRGETQYF.

This clonotype showed up many times. The V gene is TRBV7-9, the J gene TRBJ2-5; unclear D gene. The V gene's germline CDR1 is SEHNR and CDR2 FQNEAQ (reference sequence). The CDR3 runs to 13 residues. The germline V and J ends were trimmed by 3 bases and 1 base, with 6 bases remaining between them. The CDR3 region has the DNA TGTGCCAGCAGCTTTAATCCCCAAGAGACCCAGTACTTC. Amino acid sequence: CASSFNPQETQYF. Drawing the rest from reference TRBV7-9 and TRBJ2-5, the complete variable domain is DTGVSQNPRHKITKRGQNVTFRCDPISEHNRLYWYRQTLGQGPEFLTYFQNEAQLEKSRLLSDRFSAERPKGSFSTLEIQRTEQGDSAMYLCASSFNPQETQYFGPGTRLLVL.

This clonotype has only a few counts. The chain employs TRBV2 and TRBJ1-1; 7 bases map to TRBD1. The CDR3 is 14 amino acids. J gave up 0 bases and V 6 bases, and 4 bases lay outside the gene matches. Germline lookup yields CDR1 SNHLY and CDR2 FYNNEI. In DNA, the CDR3 is TGTGCCAGCAGCGGACAGGTTGTGAACACTGAAGCTTTCTTT. This sequence encodes CASSGQVVNTEAFF.

The chain has TRBV6-1 and TRBJ1-1; D is uncertain. Germline V CDR1 and CDR2: MNHNS, SASEGT. The V gene lost 2 bases and the J gene lost 2 bases, with 9 bases spanning the gap. The CDR3 has 14 residues. The DNA of the CDR3 is TGTGCCAGCAGTGAACGGCAGCTAAACACTGAAGCTTTCTTT. Translated, it gives CASSERQLNTEAFF.

J is TRBJ2-2 and V is TRBV7-2; no definite D call. Germline loops: CDR1 SGHTA, CDR2 FQGNSA. V lost 4 bases and J 0 bases, leaving 3 bases between the germline ends. There are 13 residues in the CDR3. The CDR3 sequence is CASSSSNTGELFF. Here the CDR3 DNA reads TGTGCCAGCAGCTCCTCGAACACCGGGGAGCTGTTTTTT. Drawing the rest from reference TRBV7-2 and TRBJ2-2, the complete variable domain is GAGVSQSPSNKVTEKGKDVELRCDPISGHTALYWYRQSLGQGLEFLIYFQGNSAPDKSGLPSDRFSAERTGGSVSTLTIQRTQQEDSAVYLCASSSSNTGELFFGEGSRLTVL.

The chain carries TRBV6-5 and TRBJ1-1; D is ambiguous. Trimming took 4 bases from V and 4 from J, leaving 10 bases between them. The CDR3 loop spans 13 amino acids. Germline V lookup: CDR1 MNHEY, CDR2 SVGAGI. The CDR3 bases are TGTGCCAGCAGTTCGAGCCGGGGCACTGAAGCTTTCTTT. Its protein product is CASSSSRGTEAFF.

Remarks on this clonotype: A clone one base away is much larger, so this may be a read error. V and J are TRBV11-1 and TRBJ2-1, with TRBD2 matching 8 bases. Germline CDR1 is SGHAT and CDR2 is FQDESV (reference sequence). The CDR3 is 14 residues long. V trimming: 3 bases; J trimming: 5 bases; junction bases outside the gene matches: 3. The CDR3 DNA reads as TGTGCCAGCAGCTTCGCGGGGGGAAACAATGAGCAGTTCTTC. Protein: CASSFAGGNNEQFF.

This clonotype was detected a few times. CDR3 protein: CASSQPGSSYEQYV. Here the CDR3 DNA reads TGTGCCAGCTCCCAGCCAGGGAGCTCCTACGAGCAGTACGTC. This chain joins TRBV18 and TRBJ2-7; perhaps D is TRBD1 or TRBD2 (5 bases each). There are 14 residues in the CDR3. V lost 6 bases, J lost 0 bases, and 12 bases lay in between. Germline-derived CDR1 and CDR2 are KGHSH and LQKENI.

This chain's CDR3 is CASKLPLAGGYNEQFF. The CDR3 DNA follows: TGTGCCAGCAAGTTACCCCTAGCGGGGGGTTACAATGAGCAGTTCTTC. This rearrangement joins TRBV28 to TRBJ2-1; the match to TRBD2 covers 11 bases. J gave up 4 bases and V 7 bases, and 9 bases lay outside the gene matches. The CDR3 loop spans 16 amino acids. Germline lookup yields CDR1 MDHEN and CDR2 SYDVKM.

The gene calls are TRBV5-4 and TRBJ2-3, with D possibly TRBD1 on 6 matching bases. V was shortened by 4 bases and J by 0 bases, with 12 bases between the two germline ends. The CDR3 contains 15 residues. CDR1 and CDR2 from the germline V gene are SGHNT and YYREEE (reference sequence). The CDR3 loop reads CASSVDRPSTDTQYF. Written as DNA, the CDR3 is TGTGCCAGCAGCGTGGACAGACCTAGCACAGATACGCAGTATTTT.

This rearrangement joins TRBV5-1 to TRBJ1-1; TRBD1 is a possible D gene (5 bases). CDR1 is SGHRS, CDR2 YFSETQ, per germline. The CDR3 extends over 16 amino acids. V lost 2 bases, J lost 5 bases, and 19 bases lay in between. CDR3 sequence reads: CASSFLGGVLRTEAFF. CDR3 sequence (DNA): TGCGCCAGCAGCTTTTTGGGGGGGGTCTTGCGGACTGAAGCTTTCTTT.

The chain links TRBV7-2 to TRBJ2-5; 11 bases match TRBD1. Germline CDR1 reads SGHTA; CDR2 reads FQGNSA. The junction had 5 bases not matched to a gene; V was cut back by 3 bases and J by 5 bases. The CDR3 sequence is 15 residues long. DNA of the CDR3: TGTGCCAGCAGCTTCTGGACAGGGGGCCTTGAGACCCAGTACTTC. This translates into CASSFWTGGLETQYF. The full variable domain, in which reference TRBV7-2 and TRBJ2-5 provide the parts outside the CDR3, is GAGVSQSPSNKVTEKGKDVELRCDPISGHTALYWYRQSLGQGLEFLIYFQGNSAPDKSGLPSDRFSAERTGGSVSTLTIQRTQQEDSAVYLCASSFWTGGLETQYFGPGTRLLVL.

The chain is built from TRBV4-3 and TRBJ2-1; TRBD1 matches at 8 bases. This CDR3 region has 17 residues. Germline V gene sequence: CDR1 LGHNA, CDR2 YSLEER. V was pared by 1 base and J by 8 bases, with 13 bases of the junction left unmatched. CDR3 DNA: TGCGCCAGCAGCCAAGGACAGGGGAAGTGGAAGATGGATGAGCAGTTCTTC. Protein sequence: CASSQGQGKWKMDEQFF.

This clonotype has more than one count but fewer than ten. The CDR3 spells CASSLGVVSDGYTF. The CDR3 DNA reads TGCGCCAGCAGCTTGGGGGTCGTCAGTGATGGCTACACCTTC. This rearrangement joins TRBV5-1 to TRBJ1-2; D call uncertain. Trimming shortened V by 0 bases and J by 6 bases, and 12 bases separated the two germline ends. CDR1 is SGHRS, CDR2 YFSETQ, per germline. The CDR3 consists of 14 residues.

This clonotype was observed a few times. The V call is TRBV7-9, the J call TRBJ2-2; TRBD1 is a possible D gene (7 bases). CDR1 is SEHNR, CDR2 FQNEAQ, per germline (reference sequence). Trimming cost V 11 bases and J 0 bases, with 13 bases left between them. CDR3 length equals 14 residues. For the CDR3, the DNA is TGTGCCGCGCGGGACAGAACGAACACCGGGGAGCTGTTTTTT. It yields the protein CAARDRTNTGELFF.

CDR3 DNA sequence: TGTGCCAGCAGCCCGGCCCCGGCCTATGGCTACACCTTC. Translated, it gives CASSPAPAYGYTF. V and J are TRBV21-1 and TRBJ1-2; no check of the table's D call, TRBD1, against the DNA was made. TRBV21-1 is a recognized pseudogene. This CDR3 contains 13 residues.

The chain uses TRBV7-2 and TRBJ2-3; 10 bases line up with TRBD2. The germline CDR1 and CDR2 sequences are SGHTA and FQGNSA. The CDR3 runs 17 residues. With 5 bases clipped from V and 5 bases from J, the junction kept 13 bases outside the gene matches. Here the CDR3 reads CASSLEILAGGGDTQYF. The CDR3 DNA reads TGTGCCAGCAGCCTGGAGATATTAGCGGGGGGCGGAGATACGCAGTATTTT.

This sequence joins TRBV13 and TRBJ2-3; D is unresolved. This CDR3 has 16 amino acids. V lost 4 bases and J lost 2, with 16 bases in between. The germline CDR1 and CDR2 sequences are PRHDT and FYEKMQ (reference sequence). CDR3 nucleotide sequence: TGTGCCAGCAGCTCCCCCGGAGCTACCCCCACAGATACGCAGTATTTT. Amino acids: CASSSPGATPTDTQYF.

This clonotype has just a few counts. The V gene is TRBV10-3, the J gene TRBJ2-6, with 10 bases identical to TRBD1. CDR1 ENHRY and CDR2 SYGVKD come from the germline V gene. CDR3 size: 16 residues. The ends lost 6 bases at V and 3 bases at J; junction bases unmatched: 5. The CDR3 DNA sequence: TGTGCCATCAGGACAGGGGGCGCATATGGGGCCAACGTCCTGACTTTC. Translation gives CAIRTGGAYGANVLTF.

This clonotype has at least ten counts. Here the CDR3 DNA reads TGTGCCATCAGTGAGCAGGGGGAGACCCAGTACTTC. Its protein product is CAISEQGETQYF. The chain has TRBV10-3 and TRBJ2-5, with D maybe TRBD1 (6 bases). Trimming cost V 2 bases and J 5 bases, with 6 bases left between them. The germline CDR1 and CDR2 sequences are ENHRY and SYGVKD. The CDR3 spans 12 residues.